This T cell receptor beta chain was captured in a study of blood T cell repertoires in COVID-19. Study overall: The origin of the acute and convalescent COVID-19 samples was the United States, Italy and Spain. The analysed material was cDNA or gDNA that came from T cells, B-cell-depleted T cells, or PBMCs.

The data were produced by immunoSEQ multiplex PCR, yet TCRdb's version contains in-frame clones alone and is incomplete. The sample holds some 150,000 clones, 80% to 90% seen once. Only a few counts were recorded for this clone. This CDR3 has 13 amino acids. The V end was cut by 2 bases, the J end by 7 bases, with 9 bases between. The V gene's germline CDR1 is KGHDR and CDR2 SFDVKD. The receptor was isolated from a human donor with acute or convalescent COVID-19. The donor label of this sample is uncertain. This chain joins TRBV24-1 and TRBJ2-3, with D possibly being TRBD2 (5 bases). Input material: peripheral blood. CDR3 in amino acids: CATSDSPGNTQYF. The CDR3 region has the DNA TGTGCCACCAGTGATTCCCCCGGGAATACGCAGTATTTT.